The 26 T cell receptor beta chains presented below share a single source sample, sequenced in a study of blood T cell repertoires in COVID-19. Method: immunoSEQ multiplex PCR; TCRdb's copy keeps in-frame clones and lacks some. The data show a few hundred thousand clones, 85% seen once. Sequencing used peripheral blood. The origin of the receptors is a human donor in a cohort sampled during active COVID-19.

The CDR3 region has the DNA TGTGCCAGCAGTGAGTACAGACAAGAGACCCAGTACTTC. Protein: CASSEYRQETQYF. V usage is TRBV6-1 and J usage is TRBJ2-5; D remains ambiguous. The length of the CDR3 is 13 residues. V lost 3 bases to trimming and J lost 2 bases, with 7 bases between them. Germline V gives CDR1 MNHNS, CDR2 SASEGT.

V and J are TRBV7-3 and TRBJ1-2; TRBD1 agrees at 8 bases. Germline lookup yields CDR1 SGHTA and CDR2 FQGTGA. CDR3 size: 15 residues. The V gene end was trimmed by 7 bases and the J gene end by 4 bases; junction bases not matched to a gene: 11. The CDR3 DNA sequence: TGTGCCAGCACCCCCGGAGACAGGGGCATCTATGGCTACACCTTC. It specifies CASTPGDRGIYGYTF.

The rearrangement joins TRBV5-1 to TRBJ2-1; 8 nucleotides align to TRBD2. This CDR3 is 15 amino acids long. The germline V gene encodes CDR1 SGHRS and CDR2 YFSETQ. Unmatched junction bases numbered 10, after V lost 4 bases and J lost 7 bases. The CDR3 region is CASSPGLPGGNEQFF. The CDR3 DNA reads as TGCGCCAGCAGCCCCGGACTCCCGGGGGGGAATGAGCAGTTCTTC.

The rearrangement joins TRBV2 to TRBJ2-1; D gene unclear. Trimming shortened V by 4 bases and J by 7 bases, and 2 bases separated the two germline ends. Germline assignment: CDR1 SNHLY and CDR2 FYNNEI. This CDR3 is 10 amino acids long. The CDR3 protein is CASSANEQFF. CDR3 nucleotides: TGTGCCAGCAGTGCAAATGAGCAGTTCTTC. The full variable domain, in which reference TRBV2 and TRBJ2-1 provide the parts outside the CDR3, is EPEVTQTPSHQVTQMGQEVILRCVPISNHLYFYWYRQILGQKVEFLVSFYNNEISEKSEIFDDQFSVERPDGSNFTLKIRSTKLEDSAMYFCASSANEQFFGPGTRLTVL.

The chain combines TRBV5-1 with TRBJ1-5, with 7 bases fitting TRBD1. The CDR3 runs 14 residues. The V gene end was trimmed by 0 bases and the J gene end by 4 bases; junction bases not matched to a gene: 1. The germline V gene has CDR1 SGHRS and CDR2 YFSETQ. The CDR3 is CASSLGGQNQPQHF. The CDR3 DNA is TGCGCCAGCAGCTTGGGGGGACAGAATCAGCCCCAGCATTTT.

The CDR3 DNA reads TGTGCCAGCAGTTATGGGGGAGGCTACAATGAGCAGTTCTTC. Protein sequence: CASSYGGGYNEQFF. This chain connects TRBV27 to TRBJ2-1, with D perhaps TRBD2 (6 bases). V dropped 4 bases and J dropped 3 bases, with 10 bases sitting between them. Germline V gene lookup returns CDR1 MNHEY and CDR2 SMNVEV (reference sequence). The CDR3 spans 14 residues.

The chain carries TRBV7-2 and TRBJ2-1; no reliable D call. Trimming removed 5 bases at V and 9 bases at J, with 8 bases between. CDR1 SGHTA and CDR2 FQGNSA come from the germline V gene. The CDR3 is 11 residues long. The CDR3 here is CASSPLFEQFF. The CDR3 DNA is TGTGCCAGCAGCCCCCTCTTTGAGCAGTTCTTC.

The chain carries TRBV28 and TRBJ2-5; no clear D gene. V dropped 8 bases and J dropped 5 bases, with 6 bases sitting between them. Germline V gene sequence: CDR1 MDHEN, CDR2 SYDVKM. This CDR3 has 10 amino acids. This CDR3 reads CASAEETQYF. CDR3 bases: TGTGCCAGCGCGGAGGAGACCCAGTACTTC.

A few counts support this clone. The gene calls are TRBV9 and TRBJ2-2, with 8 bases lining up with TRBD2. This CDR3 region has 16 residues. V lost 3 bases and J lost 10; bases outside the gene matches: 14. Germline loops: CDR1 SGDLS, CDR2 YYNGEE. DNA for the CDR3: TGTGCCAGCAGCGAGGCCGGACTAGCAGGGATAGCGGAGCTGTTTTTT. This codes for CASSEAGLAGIAELFF.

The gene calls are TRBV30 and TRBJ1-6; 7 nucleotides agree with TRBD1. This CDR3 has 15 residues. J gave up 0 bases and V 4 bases, and 3 bases lay outside the gene matches. Germline CDR1 reads GTSNPN; CDR2 reads SVGIG (reference sequence). The CDR3 loop is CAWTGGASYNSPLHF. The CDR3 nucleotides are TGTGCCTGGACAGGGGGAGCCTCCTATAATTCACCCCTCCACTTT. The full variable domain, with the rest looked up from reference TRBV30 and TRBJ1-6, is SQTIHQWPATLVQPVGSPLSLECTVEGTSNPNLYWYRQAAGRGLQLLFYSVGIGQISSEVPQNLSASRPQDRQFILSSKKLLLSDSGFYLCAWTGGASYNSPLHFGNGTRLTVT.

This sequence joins TRBV9 and TRBJ1-2; D uncertain. Germline CDR1 and CDR2: SGDLS and YYNGEE. This CDR3 comprises 12 residues. The V end was cut by 6 bases, the J end by 5 bases, with 11 bases between. Written as DNA, the CDR3 is TGTGCCAGCAAGGGCGGCGGGTATGGCTACACCTTC. Translated, it gives CASKGGGYGYTF.

This chain connects TRBV7-2 to TRBJ2-7; D perhaps matches TRBD1 (5 bases). Germline lookup yields CDR1 SGHTA and CDR2 FQGNSA. The CDR3 is 16 residues long. V dropped 1 base and J dropped 3 bases, with 16 bases sitting between them. CDR3 loop: CASSLETVPLLYEQYF. The CDR3 nucleotides are TGTGCCAGCAGCTTAGAGACAGTGCCCCTCCTCTACGAGCAGTACTTC.

This chain joins TRBV30 and TRBJ2-2; D ambiguous. V was trimmed by 1 base and J by 4 bases, leaving 10 bases between them. Germline CDR1 reads GTSNPN; CDR2 reads SVGIG (reference sequence). The CDR3 covers 14 residues. The DNA for the CDR3 is TGTGCCTGGAGTGAGGAGTACCTCACCGGGGAGCTGTTTTTT. It translates to CAWSEEYLTGELFF. Together with reference TRBV30 and TRBJ2-2, the CDR3 gives the full variable domain: SQTIHQWPATLVQPVGSPLSLECTVEGTSNPNLYWYRQAAGRGLQLLFYSVGIGQISSEVPQNLSASRPQDRQFILSSKKLLLSDSGFYLCAWSEEYLTGELFFGEGSRLTVL.

V and J are TRBV18 and TRBJ2-7; D perhaps matches TRBD1 (6 bases). V shed 0 bases and J shed 5 bases, with 17 bases lying between them. The CDR3 loop spans 16 amino acids. The V gene's germline CDR1 is KGHSH and CDR2 LQKENI. For the CDR3, the DNA is TGTGCCAGCTCACCACCGTCCCAGGGGAAACTCAACGAGCAGTACTTC. It encodes CASSPPSQGKLNEQYF.

This clone was detected once. The chain has TRBV18 and TRBJ1-1; D uncertain. CDR1 and CDR2 (germline): KGHSH, LQKENI. The CDR3 runs to 12 residues. V was shortened by 4 bases and J by 7 bases, with 10 bases between the two germline ends. This CDR3 reads CASSQGGGEAFF. In DNA form, the CDR3 reads TGTGCCAGCTCACAGGGTGGAGGTGAAGCTTTCTTT.

V gene TRBV27 combines with J gene TRBJ2-1, with D maybe TRBD2 (5 bases). From germline, CDR1 is MNHEY and CDR2 SMNVEV (reference sequence). The V gene lost 8 bases and the J gene lost 4 bases, with 18 bases spanning the gap. The CDR3 runs 15 residues. CDR3 nucleotides: TGTGCCAGCGCACCGTACCCGGGGTCGTACAATGAGCAGTTCTTC. Its translation: CASAPYPGSYNEQFF.

The chain links TRBV19 to TRBJ2-7, with TRBD1 identical over 9 bases. CDR1 and CDR2 from the germline V gene are LNHDA and SQIVND (reference sequence). The CDR3 is made up of 18 amino acids. Trimming cost V 3 bases and J 0 bases; bases outside gene matches: 12. The CDR3 DNA sequence: TGTGCCAGTAGTATTGGTCACAGGGGGCAAATCTTCTCCTACGAGCAGTACTTC. This codes for CASSIGHRGQIFSYEQYF.

This sequence joins TRBV24-1 and TRBJ2-3; the D gene is possibly TRBD1 (5 bases). Trimming took 1 base from V and 0 from J, leaving 13 bases between them. Germline V gene lookup returns CDR1 KGHDR and CDR2 SFDVKD. This CDR3 contains 17 residues. The CDR3 DNA follows: TGTGCCACCAGTGATTTAACAGGACCTCCTAGCACAGATACGCAGTATTTT. Translation: CATSDLTGPPSTDTQYF.

The CDR3 DNA follows: TGCGCCAGCAGCCTCCCCGGGACAGTGGCCGAGCAGTACTTC. Residues: CASSLPGTVAEQYF. This chain connects TRBV5-1 to TRBJ2-7, with 7 bases fitting TRBD1. Per germline, CDR1 SGHRS and CDR2 YFSETQ. V shed 4 bases, J shed 6 bases, and the junction held 10 bases outside the gene matches. This CDR3 contains 14 residues.

The chain combines TRBV3-1 (or the pseudogene TRBV3-2) with TRBJ2-7; TRBD1 might be the D (6 bases). Germline values: CDR1 LGHDT, CDR2 YNNKEL (reference sequence). This CDR3 region has 16 residues. The germline V and J ends were trimmed by 5 bases and 7 bases, with 24 bases remaining between them. CDR3 sequence reads: CASSGPSGTNYREQYF. The CDR3, as DNA: TGTGCCAGCAGCGGTCCTTCCGGGACAAATTACCGAGAGCAGTACTTC.

DNA for the CDR3: TGCAGCGTTGATCTCAGGGAAAATGAGCAGTTCTTC. This sequence encodes CSVDLRENEQFF. The J gene is TRBJ2-1, the V gene TRBV29-1, with D possibly being TRBD1 (5 bases). The germline V gene has CDR1 SQVTM and CDR2 ANQGSEA. This CDR3 comprises 12 residues. Trimming pared 3 bases from V and 7 bases from J, leaving 10 bases between.

The chain has TRBV24-1 and TRBJ2-1; 9 positions match TRBD1. CDR1 is KGHDR and CDR2 is SFDVKD in the germline V gene. J was trimmed by 10 bases and V by 4 bases; bases with no gene match: 10. This CDR3 spans 15 amino acids. Here the CDR3 reads CATSDAGTGSSEQFF. CDR3 nucleotides: TGTGCCACCAGTGACGCCGGGACAGGGTCATCAGAGCAGTTCTTC.

The chain links TRBV6-6 to TRBJ1-5; a possible D gene is TRBD1 (6 bases). Germline values: CDR1 MNHNY, CDR2 SVGAGI (reference sequence). The ends were cut back, 10 bases at V and 5 bases at J, with 24 bases in the middle. This CDR3 is 16 amino acids long. Written as DNA, the CDR3 is TGTGCCACTCACCCTCCGGAGCCGACAGGAGATCAGCCCCAGCATTTT. It codes for CATHPPEPTGDQPQHF.

This chain joins TRBV6-5 and TRBJ2-1, with a weak D call TRBD2 (6 bases). V lost 7 bases and J 12 bases, leaving 16 bases between the germline ends. The CDR3 contains 12 residues. From germline, CDR1 is MNHEY and CDR2 SVGAGI. The CDR3 sequence is CASTDYLEGQFF. DNA of the CDR3: TGTGCCAGCACCGATTATCTGGAGGGGCAGTTCTTC.

This chain uses TRBV4-2 with TRBJ1-1, with D possibly matching TRBD1 (6 bases). Germline values: CDR1 LGHNA, CDR2 YNFKEQ. This CDR3 is built from 15 residues. V was pared by 4 bases and J by 1 base, with 13 bases between. CDR3: CASSRLTGRNTEAFF. DNA for the CDR3: TGTGCCAGCAGCCGCCTTACAGGGAGGAACACTGAAGCTTTCTTT.

J is TRBJ2-2 and V is TRBV5-1; maybe TRBD1 (6 bases). Per germline, CDR1 SGHRS and CDR2 YFSETQ. V gave up 0 bases and J gave up 4 bases, with 10 bases separating them. CDR3 size: 15 residues. The CDR3: CASSLDRDRTGELFF. The CDR3 nucleotides read TGCGCCAGCAGCTTGGACAGGGATCGCACCGGGGAGCTGTTTTTT.